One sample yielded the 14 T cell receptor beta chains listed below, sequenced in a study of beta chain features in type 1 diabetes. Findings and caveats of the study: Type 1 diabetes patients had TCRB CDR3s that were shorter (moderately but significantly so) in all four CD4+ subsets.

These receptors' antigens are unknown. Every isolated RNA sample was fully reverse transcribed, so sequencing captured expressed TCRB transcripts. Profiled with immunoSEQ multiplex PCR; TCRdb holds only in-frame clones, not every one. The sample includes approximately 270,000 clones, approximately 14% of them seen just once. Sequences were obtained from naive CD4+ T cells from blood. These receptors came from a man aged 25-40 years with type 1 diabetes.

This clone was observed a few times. The CDR3 DNA reads TGTGCCAGCAGCACCCAGGGGGCGCTTGATGGAGAGACCCAGTACTTC. The encoded protein is CASSTQGALDGETQYF. The chain uses TRBV7-2 and TRBJ2-5; TRBD1 aligns across 8 bases. This CDR3 contains 16 residues. The trim removed 5 bases at V and 4 bases at J, leaving 12 bases unmatched. Germline V gene sequence: CDR1 SGHTA, CDR2 FQGNSA.

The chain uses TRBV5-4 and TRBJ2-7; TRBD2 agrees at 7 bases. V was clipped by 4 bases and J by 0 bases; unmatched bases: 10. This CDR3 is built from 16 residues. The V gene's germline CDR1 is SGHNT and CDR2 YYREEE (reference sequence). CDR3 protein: CASSQRRGELSYEQYF. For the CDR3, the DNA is TGTGCCAGCAGCCAGCGACGGGGGGAGCTCTCCTACGAGCAGTACTTC. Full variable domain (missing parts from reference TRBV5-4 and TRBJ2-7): ETGVTQSPTHLIKTRGQQVTLRCSSQSGHNTVSWYQQALGQGPQFIFQYYREEENGRGNFPPRFSGLQFPNYSSELNVNALELDDSALYLCASSQRRGELSYEQYFGPGTRLTVT.

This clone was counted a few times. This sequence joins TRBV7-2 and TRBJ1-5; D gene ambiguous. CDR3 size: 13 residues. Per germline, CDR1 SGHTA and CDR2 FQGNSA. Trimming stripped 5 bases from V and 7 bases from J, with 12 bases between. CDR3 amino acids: CASSPEVGQPQHF. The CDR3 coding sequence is TGTGCCAGCAGCCCTGAAGTGGGCCAGCCCCAGCATTTT.

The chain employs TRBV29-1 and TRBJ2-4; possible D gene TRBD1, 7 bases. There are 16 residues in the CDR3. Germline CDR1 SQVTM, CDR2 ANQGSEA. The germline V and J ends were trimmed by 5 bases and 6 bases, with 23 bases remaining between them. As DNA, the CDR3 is TGCAGCGTTTCTTCGCGACAGGGAGGCACGGGAAACATTCAGTACTTC. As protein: CSVSSRQGGTGNIQYF.

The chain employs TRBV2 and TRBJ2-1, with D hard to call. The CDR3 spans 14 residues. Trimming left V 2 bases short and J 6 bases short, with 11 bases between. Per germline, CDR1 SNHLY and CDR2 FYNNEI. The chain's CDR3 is CASSERVAANEQFF. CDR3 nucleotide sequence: TGTGCCAGCAGTGAAAGAGTAGCCGCCAATGAGCAGTTCTTC. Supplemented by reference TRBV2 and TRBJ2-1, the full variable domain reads EPEVTQTPSHQVTQMGQEVILRCVPISNHLYFYWYRQILGQKVEFLVSFYNNEISEKSEIFDDQFSVERPDGSNFTLKIRSTKLEDSAMYFCASSERVAANEQFFGPGTRLTVL.

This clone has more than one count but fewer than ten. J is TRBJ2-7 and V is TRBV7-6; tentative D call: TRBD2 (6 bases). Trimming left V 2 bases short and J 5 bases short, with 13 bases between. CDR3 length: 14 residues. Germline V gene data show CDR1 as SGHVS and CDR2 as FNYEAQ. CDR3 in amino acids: CASSLTLATHEQYF. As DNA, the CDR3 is TGTGCCAGCAGCTTAACCCTAGCGACTCACGAGCAGTACTTC.

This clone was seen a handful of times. CDR3 loop: CASRRTSGEDEQFF. CDR3 sequence (DNA): TGTGCCAGCCGACGGACTAGCGGAGAGGATGAGCAGTTCTTC. This chain connects TRBV4-2 to TRBJ2-1; 10 bases match TRBD2. Germline CDR1 LGHNA, CDR2 YNFKEQ. The CDR3 loop spans 14 amino acids. The V and J ends lost 8 bases and 8 bases, in that order; junction bases with no gene match: 9.

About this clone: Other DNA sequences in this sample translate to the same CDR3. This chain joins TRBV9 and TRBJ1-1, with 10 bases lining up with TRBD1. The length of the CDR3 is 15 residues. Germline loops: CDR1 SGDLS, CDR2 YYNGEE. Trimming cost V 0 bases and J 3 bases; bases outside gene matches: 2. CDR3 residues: CASSVAGTGDTEAFF. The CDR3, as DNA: TGTGCCAGCAGCGTAGCTGGGACAGGGGACACTGAAGCTTTCTTT. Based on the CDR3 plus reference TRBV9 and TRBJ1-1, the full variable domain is DSGVTQTPKHLITATGQRVTLRCSPRSGDLSVYWYQQSLDQGLQFLIQYYNGEERAKGNILERFSAQQFPDLHSELNLSSLELGDSALYFCASSVAGTGDTEAFFGQGTRLTVV.

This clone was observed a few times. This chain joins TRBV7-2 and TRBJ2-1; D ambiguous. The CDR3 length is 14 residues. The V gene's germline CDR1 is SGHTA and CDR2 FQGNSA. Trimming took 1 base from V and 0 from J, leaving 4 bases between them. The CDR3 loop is CASSLVSSYNEQFF. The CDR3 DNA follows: TGTGCCAGCAGCTTAGTGAGCTCCTACAATGAGCAGTTCTTC.

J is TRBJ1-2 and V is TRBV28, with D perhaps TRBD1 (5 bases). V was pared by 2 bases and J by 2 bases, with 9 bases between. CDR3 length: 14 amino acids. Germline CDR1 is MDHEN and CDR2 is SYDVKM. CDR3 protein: CASSLGAGNYGYTF. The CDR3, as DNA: TGTGCCAGCAGTTTAGGGGCAGGGAACTATGGCTACACCTTC.

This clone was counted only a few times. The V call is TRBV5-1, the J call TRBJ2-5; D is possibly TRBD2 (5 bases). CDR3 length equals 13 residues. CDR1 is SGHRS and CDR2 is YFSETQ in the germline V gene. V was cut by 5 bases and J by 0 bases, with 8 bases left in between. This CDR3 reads CASSTDYQETQYF. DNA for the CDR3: TGCGCCAGCAGTACGGACTACCAAGAGACCCAGTACTTC.

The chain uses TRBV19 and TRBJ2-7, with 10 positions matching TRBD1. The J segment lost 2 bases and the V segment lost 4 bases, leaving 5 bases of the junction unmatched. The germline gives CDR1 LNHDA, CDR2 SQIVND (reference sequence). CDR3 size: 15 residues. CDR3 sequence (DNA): TGTGCCAGTAGTAATGTCGGGACAGGGGCCTACGAGCAGTACTTC. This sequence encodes CASSNVGTGAYEQYF.

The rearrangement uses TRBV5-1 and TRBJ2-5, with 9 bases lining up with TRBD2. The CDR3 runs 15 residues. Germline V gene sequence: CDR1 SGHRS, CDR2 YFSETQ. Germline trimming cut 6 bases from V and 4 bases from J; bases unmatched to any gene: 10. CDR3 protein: CASTSAGGPGETQYF. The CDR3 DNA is TGCGCCAGCACCTCGGCGGGAGGGCCTGGAGAGACCCAGTACTTC. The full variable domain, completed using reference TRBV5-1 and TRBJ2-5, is KAGVTQTPRYLIKTRGQQVTLSCSPISGHRSVSWYQQTPGQGLQFLFEYFSETQRNKGNFPGRFSGRQFSNSRSEMNVSTLELGDSALYLCASTSAGGPGETQYFGPGTRLLVL.

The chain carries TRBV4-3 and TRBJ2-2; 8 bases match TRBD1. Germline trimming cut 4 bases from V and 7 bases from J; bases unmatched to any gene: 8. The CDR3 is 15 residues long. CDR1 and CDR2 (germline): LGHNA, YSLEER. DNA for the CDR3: TGCGCCAGCAGCCTAACAGGGGGAAGGGTCGGGGAGCTGTTTTTT. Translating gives CASSLTGGRVGELFF.